This TCR beta chain was obtained from a study of PD-L1 blockade in urothelial cancer. Germline V gene lookup returns CDR1 SGHRS and CDR2 YFSETQ. The CDR3 loop spans 15 amino acids. V trimming: 3 bases; J trimming: 6 bases; junction bases outside the gene matches: 11. Sequencing used immunoSEQ multiplex PCR; TCRdb keeps in-frame clones, though not all of them. This sample has tens of thousands of clones, with approximately 86% found just once. This TCR derives from a man in his forties or fifties with urothelial cancer. This specimen was PBMCs, taken around atezolizumab (anti-PD-L1) treatment. The chain combines TRBV5-1 with TRBJ2-7; TRBD2 aligns across 8 bases. The CDR3 region has the DNA TGCGCCAGCAGCTGGGGACTAGGGGGGCCCTCCGAGCAGTACTTC. Amino acid sequence: CASSWGLGGPSEQYF.